The 8 T cell receptor beta chains below all came from one sample that was sequenced in a study of shared clonotypes between healthy human individuals. Naive CD8 populations comprised CD45RO-negative cells positively selected for CCR7, excluding terminally differentiated effector memory CD45RA+ cells. Assay used: immunoSEQ multiplex PCR; TCRdb lists only in-frame clones, some missing. This table has roughly 650,000 clones, about 96% appearing once. Sequenced material: naive CD8+ T cells sorted from blood. The source of these receptors is a woman under 40 in good health.

V is TRBV27 and J is TRBJ2-7, with 9 bases aligning to TRBD1. J lost 2 bases, V lost 2 bases, and 7 bases had no gene match. The CDR3 totals 16 residues. Per the germline V gene, CDR1 is MNHEY and CDR2 is SMNVEV (reference sequence). The CDR3 DNA reads as TGTGCCAGCAGTTTACCACCGGGACAGGGTCCCTACGAGCAGTACTTC. It specifies CASSLPPGQGPYEQYF.

The V call is TRBV18, the J call TRBJ2-1; no definite D call. V dropped 5 bases and J dropped 1 base, with 12 bases sitting between them. Germline V gene sequence: CDR1 KGHSH, CDR2 LQKENI. The CDR3 consists of 15 residues. CDR3 coding DNA: TGTGCCAGCTCAGCAACAGTCTGGTCCTACAATGAGCAGTTCTTC. This translates into CASSATVWSYNEQFF.

The V and J genes are TRBV19 and TRBJ2-7; D gene ambiguous. The V end lost 3 bases, the J end lost 6 bases, and 9 bases lay between the germline ends. The CDR3 spans 12 residues. In germline, CDR1 is LNHDA, CDR2 SQIVND (reference sequence). Here the CDR3 DNA reads TGTGCCAGTAGTATCGACGGGCGCGAGCAGTACTTC. It codes for CASSIDGREQYF. Full variable domain (rest looked up from reference TRBV19 and TRBJ2-7): DGGITQSPKYLFRKEGQNVTLSCEQNLNHDAMYWYRQDPGQGLRLIYYSQIVNDFQKGDIAEGYSVSREKKESFPLTVTSAQKNPTAFYLCASSIDGREQYFGPGTRLTVT.

The rearrangement joins TRBV5-6 to TRBJ2-5; 9 nucleotides align to TRBD2. Trimming cost V 1 base and J 5 bases; bases outside gene matches: 12. The CDR3 contains 17 residues. CDR1 is SGHDT and CDR2 is YYEEEE in the germline V gene. The CDR3 DNA reads as TGTGCCAGCAGCTTGTTGCGCGGGAGGGCAGCTAAGGAGACCCAGTACTTC. Encoded protein: CASSLLRGRAAKETQYF.

This chain links TRBV28 with TRBJ1-5; D is unclear. V was cut by 3 bases and J by 1 base, with 10 bases left in between. Germline V lookup: CDR1 MDHEN, CDR2 SYDVKM. This CDR3 has 15 amino acids. CDR3 protein: CASSFEGLSNQPQHF. For the CDR3, the DNA is TGTGCCAGCAGTTTTGAGGGATTGAGCAATCAGCCCCAGCATTTT.

The rearrangement links TRBV15 to TRBJ2-6; D might be TRBD1 (5 bases). Germline loops: CDR1 LNHNV, CDR2 YYDKDF (reference sequence). CDR3 size: 16 residues. The V end lost 7 bases, the J end lost 0 bases, and 13 bases lay between the germline ends. DNA for the CDR3: TGTGCCACCACAGGGCTAAAATACTCTGGGGCCAACGTCCTGACTTTC. Protein: CATTGLKYSGANVLTF.

This chain links TRBV6-5 with TRBJ2-7; 9 positions agree with TRBD2. CDR1 MNHEY and CDR2 SVGAGI come from the germline V gene. With 6 bases clipped from V and 5 bases from J, the junction kept 11 bases outside the gene matches. There are 15 residues in the CDR3. CDR3 residues: CASSLLNSGSDEQYF. In DNA, the CDR3 is TGTGCCAGCAGCTTATTGAATAGCGGGAGCGACGAGCAGTACTTC.

The rearrangement uses TRBV14 and TRBJ2-2, with unresolved D. The CDR3 runs 15 residues. From germline, CDR1 is SGHDN and CDR2 FVKESK. Trimming left V 0 bases short and J 2 bases short, with 7 bases between. This CDR3 is CASSQDWHNTGELFF. CDR3 nucleotide sequence: TGTGCCAGCAGCCAAGATTGGCATAACACCGGGGAGCTGTTTTTT.